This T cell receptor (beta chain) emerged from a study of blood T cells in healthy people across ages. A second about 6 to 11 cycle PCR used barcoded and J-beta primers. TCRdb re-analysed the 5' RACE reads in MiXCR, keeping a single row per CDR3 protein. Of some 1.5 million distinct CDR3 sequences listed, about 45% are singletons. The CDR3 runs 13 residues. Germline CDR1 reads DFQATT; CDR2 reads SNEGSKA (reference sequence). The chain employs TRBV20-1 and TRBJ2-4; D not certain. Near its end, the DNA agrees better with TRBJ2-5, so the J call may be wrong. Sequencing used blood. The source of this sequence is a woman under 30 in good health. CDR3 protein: CSASLVMGETQYF. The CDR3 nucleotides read TGCAGTGCTAGTCTAGTAATGGGGGAGACCCAGTACTTC.